This TCR beta chain emerged from a study of sequential checkpoint blockade in melanoma. Study-level information: Patients were randomized 1:1 to nivolumab-then-ipilimumab or ipilimumab-then-nivolumab first-line. Matched biopsies came pretreatment and at week 13 for about two dozen patients.

This clone has more than one count but fewer than ten. What it binds is unknown. Notes on the study in general: Patients with week-13 increases in T-cell fraction and clonality benefited about 30 times more often. For nivolumab-first patients, baseline tumor clonality was associated with response.

Treatment in this sample: randomized to nivolumab then ipilimumab (arm A) or the reverse (arm B). The CDR3 covers 12 residues. Per the germline V gene, CDR1 is SQVTM and CDR2 is ANQGSEA. V dropped 0 bases and J dropped 7 bases, with 10 bases sitting between them. Sequencing was performed with immunoSEQ multiplex PCR; in TCRdb, only in-frame clones are kept and a portion is missing. Of approximately 20,000 clones listed, about 28% are singletons. The sequence came from a human donor with melanoma. V is TRBV29-1 and J is TRBJ2-7, with unresolved D. The specimen comprised tumor tissue (inferred from file names), sampled from a patient given nivolumab and ipilimumab in sequence. CDR3 residues: CSVEDQRGEQYF. The CDR3 DNA follows: TGCAGCGTTGAAGATCAACGTGGAGAGCAGTACTTC.